One and the same sample provided the 3 T cell receptor beta chains below, sequenced in a study of blood T cell repertoires in COVID-19. The repertoire was sequenced with immunoSEQ multiplex PCR; TCRdb's copy has only in-frame clones and lacks some. The table shows 280,000 or so clones, with 70% to 90% occurring only once. The sample consisted of PBMCs or T cells enriched from blood (not recorded which). These receptors all come from a man aged 30 to 39 who had recovered from COVID-19.

The J gene is TRBJ2-7, the V gene TRBV10-3; D not resolved. Trimming left V 0 bases short and J 3 bases short, with 9 bases between. Germline V gene lookup returns CDR1 ENHRY and CDR2 SYGVKD. The CDR3 consists of 14 residues. CDR3 residues: CAISESVVNYEQYF. CDR3 nucleotide sequence: TGTGCCATCAGTGAGTCGGTAGTGAACTACGAGCAGTACTTC.

The chain is built from TRBV5-5 and TRBJ1-6; the match to TRBD1 covers 9 bases. Germline values: CDR1 SGHKS, CDR2 YYEKEE (reference sequence). The CDR3 loop spans 14 amino acids. V lost 4 bases to trimming and J lost 7 bases; unmatched junction nucleotides: 3. The CDR3: CASSADRGNSPLHF. CDR3 nucleotides: TGTGCCAGCAGCGCCGACAGGGGGAATTCACCCCTCCACTTT.

This clone was seen a single time. J is TRBJ1-4 and V is TRBV5-1; D unclear. V gave up 4 bases and J gave up 7 bases, with 17 bases separating them. The CDR3 sequence is 15 residues long. Germline values: CDR1 SGHRS, CDR2 YFSETQ. The CDR3 region has the DNA TGCGCCAGCAGCCTCCTAGGGAGGGAGGGTGAAAAACTGTTTTTT. Residues: CASSLLGREGEKLFF.